These 25 T cell receptor beta chains originate from one sample sequenced in a study of blood T cells in healthy people across ages. Together with a sample-barcoded 5' primer, a J-beta primer mix was included in a second PCR lasting about 7 to 12 cycles. MiXCR, applied by TCRdb to the 5' RACE reads, yields one record per CDR3 protein. The sample lists approximately 800,000 distinct CDR3 sequences, roughly 56% occurring once. The specimen sequenced was blood. Receptors originate from a man aged 40-49 years in good health.

The V and J genes are TRBV7-6 and TRBJ2-7; maybe TRBD1 (6 bases). Germline loops: CDR1 SGHVS, CDR2 FNYEAQ. Deletions cut 5 bases from V and 6 bases from J, with 32 bases between. This CDR3 region has 19 residues. CDR3 bases: TGTGCCAGCAGCCCGACCTTCCAAAAGACAGGAATGGCTCCCTCCGAGCAGTACTTC. Its translation is CASSPTFQKTGMAPSEQYF.

J is TRBJ2-7 and V is TRBV7-8; D perhaps matches TRBD2 (6 bases). Germline lookup yields CDR1 SGHVS and CDR2 FQNEAQ. The V and J ends lost 7 bases and 3 bases respectively, with 34 bases between them. This CDR3 is built from 20 residues. CDR3 protein: CASINVAKGRDQTVIYEQYF. The CDR3, as DNA: TGTGCCAGCATTAACGTCGCCAAGGGGCGGGATCAAACAGTCATCTACGAGCAGTACTTC.

The chain has TRBV6-1 and TRBJ2-1; 13 positions agree with TRBD2. There are 19 residues in the CDR3. With 1 base clipped from V and 4 bases from J, the junction kept 10 bases outside the gene matches. Germline V gene sequence: CDR1 MNHNS, CDR2 SASEGT. In DNA, the CDR3 is TGTGCCAGCAGTGAAGGACAGTTGGCGGGACTAGCGGGGTACAATGAGCAGTTCTTC. This encodes CASSEGQLAGLAGYNEQFF.

This chain uses TRBV28 with TRBJ2-5; D might be TRBD1 or TRBD2, each matching 5 bases. The germline CDR1 and CDR2 sequences are MDHEN and SYDVKM. Trimming took 3 bases from V and 11 from J, leaving 16 bases between them. The CDR3 contains 13 residues. The CDR3 loop reads CASSLFQGREQYF. The DNA of the CDR3 is TGTGCCAGCAGTTTGTTTCAGGGTAGGGAGCAGTACTTC.

This clonotype has just a few counts. J is TRBJ2-7 and V is TRBV10-2; maybe TRBD1 (6 bases). The CDR3 length is 14 residues. Germline CDR1 is WSHSY and CDR2 is SAAADI. Trimming left V 5 bases short and J 6 bases short, with 17 bases between. In DNA form, the CDR3 reads TGCGCCAGCAGTATAACAGGGAAGGGGAGCGAGCAGTACTTC. Protein product: CASSITGKGSEQYF.

The chain recombines TRBV29-1 with TRBJ1-4; D is unclear. The CDR3 spans 12 residues. Germline V gene sequence: CDR1 SQVTM, CDR2 ANQGSEA. Trimming took off 4 bases at V and 5 bases at J, with 8 bases between the two ends. The CDR3: CSVGRRNEKLFF. The CDR3 region has the DNA TGCAGCGTTGGCAGGAGGAATGAAAAACTGTTTTTT.

The chain uses TRBV5-1 and TRBJ2-6; D is uncertain. The CDR3 length is 14 residues. CDR1 SGHRS and CDR2 YFSETQ come from the germline V gene. Between the trimmed V and J ends, which lost 8 bases and 0 bases, there was a span of 9 bases. This CDR3 is CASNPDSGANVLTF. In DNA form, the CDR3 reads TGCGCCAGTAATCCGGACTCTGGGGCCAACGTCCTGACTTTC.

This clonotype has just one count. This chain uses TRBV28 with TRBJ1-6; D unresolved. Germline values: CDR1 MDHEN, CDR2 SYDVKM. The CDR3 consists of 15 residues. V gave up 8 bases and J gave up 8 bases, with 19 bases separating them. The CDR3 sequence is CASLLGGYQDSPLHF. The DNA of the CDR3 is TGTGCCAGCCTTCTCGGCGGTTATCAGGATTCACCCCTCCACTTT.

The chain recombines TRBV20-1 with TRBJ1-5; TRBD1 matches at 8 bases. In germline, CDR1 is DFQATT, CDR2 SNEGSKA (reference sequence). CDR3 length equals 14 residues. V lost 0 bases to trimming and J lost 11 bases; unmatched junction nucleotides: 9. The CDR3 DNA is TGCAGTGCTAGAGATGGGGGACAGGAAAGTGCCCAGCATTTT. This gives the protein CSARDGGQESAQHF.

J is TRBJ2-6 and V is TRBV12-3 or TRBV12-4; D might be TRBD1 (6 bases). The CDR3 totals 15 residues. With 5 bases removed from V and 3 bases from J, the gap between germline ends came to 11 bases. CDR3 DNA: TGTGCCAGCAGTCTCAGGGGTGGTGGGGCCAACGTCCTGACTTTC. Its translation: CASSLRGGGANVLTF.

The chain is built from TRBV15 and TRBJ2-7, with a weak D call TRBD2 (6 bases). With 4 bases removed from V and 4 bases from J, the gap between germline ends came to 14 bases. The CDR3 sequence is 14 residues long. Per the germline V gene, CDR1 is LNHNV and CDR2 is YYDKDF (reference sequence). CDR3: CATSKGSGGYEQYF. The CDR3 DNA sequence: TGTGCCACCAGCAAGGGGAGTGGGGGGTACGAGCAGTACTTC.

The gene calls are TRBV5-1 and TRBJ1-1; 7 bases are shared with TRBD1. This CDR3 is built from 20 residues. The junction had 19 bases not matched to a gene; V was cut back by 2 bases and J by 0 bases. Germline CDR1 is SGHRS and CDR2 is YFSETQ. This CDR3 is CASSFPSPGTVQGMNTEAFF. The CDR3 nucleotides are TGCGCCAGCAGCTTCCCGTCCCCGGGGACAGTACAAGGAATGAACACTGAAGCTTTCTTT.

The chain has TRBV24-1 and TRBJ1-1; 7 bases are a match to TRBD1. This CDR3 spans 12 amino acids. The V gene's germline CDR1 is KGHDR and CDR2 SFDVKD. J gave up 8 bases and V 8 bases, and 7 bases lay outside the gene matches. The CDR3 sequence is CATKGAVGEAFF. CDR3 coding DNA: TGTGCCACCAAGGGGGCCGTCGGGGAAGCTTTCTTT.

The chain carries TRBV30 and TRBJ2-4; possibly TRBD1 for D (5 bases). Germline CDR1 GTSNPN, CDR2 SVGIG (reference sequence). V lost 3 bases, J lost 0 bases, and 9 bases lay in between. The CDR3 extends over 14 amino acids. The CDR3 loop is CAWSAGLAKNIQYF. CDR3 nucleotides: TGTGCCTGGAGCGCAGGGTTAGCCAAAAACATTCAGTACTTC. Filled out from reference TRBV30 and TRBJ2-4, the complete variable domain reads SQTIHQWPATLVQPVGSPLSLECTVEGTSNPNLYWYRQAAGRGLQLLFYSVGIGQISSEVPQNLSASRPQDRQFILSSKKLLLSDSGFYLCAWSAGLAKNIQYFGAGTRLSVL.

The CDR3 loop reads CAIEHFAGAVDEKLFF. For the CDR3, the DNA is TGTGCCATCGAGCACTTTGCCGGGGCCGTCGATGAAAAACTGTTTTTT. This chain uses TRBV7-9 with TRBJ1-4; TRBD1 might be the D (5 bases). This CDR3 region has 16 residues. V lost 10 bases and J lost 6, with 24 bases in between. Germline V CDR1 and CDR2: SEHNR, FQNEAQ (reference sequence).

The chain uses TRBV7-3 and TRBJ2-3; 7 bases align to TRBD2. V lost 2 bases to trimming and J lost 4 bases; unmatched junction nucleotides: 6. CDR1 is SGHTA and CDR2 is FQGTGA in the germline V gene. The CDR3 runs 15 residues. In nucleotides, the CDR3 is TGTGCCAGCAGCTTAGACGGGACTAACTCAGATACGCAGTATTTT. This codes for CASSLDGTNSDTQYF.

The chain uses TRBV10-2 and TRBJ1-6; no firm D call. This CDR3 comprises 16 residues. Germline V lookup: CDR1 WSHSY, CDR2 SAAADI. V shed 3 bases and J shed 2 bases, with 11 bases lying between them. Here the CDR3 reads CASSDGSTTYNSPLHF. In nucleotides, the CDR3 is TGCGCCAGCAGTGACGGCAGCACAACCTATAATTCACCCCTCCACTTT.

This rearrangement joins TRBV28 to TRBJ2-1; D possibly corresponds to TRBD2 (5 bases). Germline lookup yields CDR1 MDHEN and CDR2 SYDVKM. The CDR3 totals 16 residues. V shed 6 bases and J shed 8 bases, with 23 bases lying between them. The DNA for the CDR3 is TGTGCCAGCAGGTACCTCCACGGGGTCCCCGGTTATGAGCAGTTCTTC. Protein: CASRYLHGVPGYEQFF.

The gene calls are TRBV7-2 and TRBJ2-1, with D perhaps being TRBD1 or TRBD2 (5 bases each). Germline V gives CDR1 SGHTA, CDR2 FQGNSA. CDR3 length: 14 amino acids. V shed 3 bases and J shed 2 bases, with 8 bases lying between them. The CDR3 loop is CASSFGTTYNEQFF. CDR3 nucleotide sequence: TGTGCCAGCAGCTTCGGGACCACCTACAATGAGCAGTTCTTC.

DNA for the CDR3: TGTGCCACCAGCAAAGCGGGAGGGCCGAACTACGAGCAGTACTTC. Residues: CATSKAGGPNYEQYF. V is TRBV15 and J is TRBJ2-7, with 10 bases aligning to TRBD2. V lost 4 bases to trimming and J lost 3 bases; unmatched junction nucleotides: 6. Germline assignment: CDR1 LNHNV and CDR2 YYDKDF (reference sequence). The CDR3 sequence is 15 residues long.

J is TRBJ2-1 and V is TRBV7-2; 12 bases are shared with TRBD2. Per germline, CDR1 SGHTA and CDR2 FQGNSA. The CDR3 extends over 19 amino acids. V trimming: 2 bases; J trimming: 1 base; junction bases outside the gene matches: 9. The CDR3 DNA reads as TGTGCCAGCAGCTTAATTCTAGCGGGAGGGGGTGTTTCCTACAATGAGCAGTTCTTC. Protein sequence: CASSLILAGGGVSYNEQFF.

CDR3 DNA sequence: TGTGCCAGCCCCAGGGGTAGTTCGGATACGCAGTATTTT. It yields the protein CASPRGSSDTQYF. V usage is TRBV7-9 and J usage is TRBJ2-3, with D perhaps TRBD1 (6 bases). Germline CDR1 reads SEHNR; CDR2 reads FQNEAQ (reference sequence). The CDR3 loop spans 13 amino acids. Trimming pared 8 bases from V and 6 bases from J, leaving 15 bases between. The full variable domain, completed using reference TRBV7-9 and TRBJ2-3, is DTGVSQNPRHKITKRGQNVTFRCDPISEHNRLYWYRQTLGQGPEFLTYFQNEAQLEKSRLLSDRFSAERPKGSFSTLEIQRTEQGDSAMYLCASPRGSSDTQYFGPGTRLTVL.

This clonotype has just one count. The gene calls are TRBV5-6 and TRBJ2-7; no reliable D call. The V gene lost 1 base and the J gene lost 5 bases, with 7 bases spanning the gap. There are 12 residues in the CDR3. The germline V gene encodes CDR1 SGHDT and CDR2 YYEEEE. The CDR3 nucleotides are TGTGCCAGCAGCTTGAACCCTAACGAGCAGTACTTC. As protein: CASSLNPNEQYF. Filled out from reference TRBV5-6 and TRBJ2-7, the complete variable domain reads DAGVTQSPTHLIKTRGQQVTLRCSPKSGHDTVSWYQQALGQGPQFIFQYYEEEERQRGNFPDRFSGHQFPNYSSELNVNALLLGDSALYLCASSLNPNEQYFGPGTRLTVT.

This clonotype was counted at least ten times. This CDR3 is CASSRTPRGDTQYF. The CDR3 nucleotides read TGTGCCAGCAGTCGGACCCCACGGGGCGATACGCAGTATTTT. The chain carries TRBV6-5 and TRBJ2-3; D may match TRBD1 or TRBD2 (5 bases each). Trimming stripped 5 bases from V and 6 bases from J, with 15 bases between. The V gene's germline CDR1 is MNHEY and CDR2 SVGAGI. The CDR3 extends over 14 amino acids.

The chain has TRBV29-1 and TRBJ2-1; possibly TRBD1 or TRBD2 for D (5 bases each). The CDR3 sequence is 16 residues long. Trimming pared 0 bases from V and 0 bases from J, leaving 12 bases between. CDR1 and CDR2 (germline): SQVTM, ANQGSEA. This CDR3 is CSVEDEGPSSYNEQFF. For the CDR3, the DNA is TGCAGCGTTGAAGACGAGGGACCGAGCTCCTACAATGAGCAGTTCTTC.